These 4 T cell receptor beta chains were sequenced from one sample in a study of blood T cell repertoires in COVID-19. Libraries were prepared by immunoSEQ multiplex PCR; TCRdb keeps only in-frame clonotypes and omits some of them. The sample shows about 210,000 clones, 92% of them seen only once. The sequenced sample was peripheral blood. The receptors originated from a man aged 30 to 39 with acute or convalescent COVID-19.

V and J are TRBV10-1 and TRBJ2-7, with a tentative D call TRBD1 (6 bases). Trimming pared 5 bases from V and 0 bases from J, leaving 8 bases between. This CDR3 has 13 residues. The germline gives CDR1 WNHNN, CDR2 SYGVQD (reference sequence). In DNA form, the CDR3 reads TGCGCCAGCAGTAAACAGGGCTCCTACGAGCAGTACTTC. It codes for CASSKQGSYEQYF.

The chain links TRBV28 to TRBJ2-7; 9 bases match TRBD2. The germline CDR1 and CDR2 sequences are MDHEN and SYDVKM. CDR3 length: 14 residues. Trimming removed 8 bases from V and 6 bases from J; junction bases left unmatched: 11. The CDR3: CASGDRTSVSEQYF. The CDR3 DNA sequence: TGTGCCAGCGGCGACAGGACTAGCGTCAGCGAGCAGTACTTC.

This chain uses TRBV28 with TRBJ1-2; D might be TRBD1 (6 bases). V lost 6 bases and J lost 4, with 15 bases in between. Germline CDR1 MDHEN, CDR2 SYDVKM. The CDR3 sequence is 14 residues long. The CDR3 protein is CASSLYLQGYGYTF. The CDR3 DNA reads TGTGCCAGCAGCCTTTATCTACAGGGCTATGGCTACACCTTC.

This rearrangement joins TRBV28 to TRBJ1-2; 10 bases are a match to TRBD1. Germline V gene sequence: CDR1 MDHEN, CDR2 SYDVKM. With 2 bases clipped from V and 4 bases from J, the junction kept 10 bases outside the gene matches. This CDR3 is 17 amino acids long. CDR3 sequence (DNA): TGTGCCAGCAGTTTACATTCGGGACAGGGGTGGATCTATGGCTACACCTTC. Translation: CASSLHSGQGWIYGYTF.